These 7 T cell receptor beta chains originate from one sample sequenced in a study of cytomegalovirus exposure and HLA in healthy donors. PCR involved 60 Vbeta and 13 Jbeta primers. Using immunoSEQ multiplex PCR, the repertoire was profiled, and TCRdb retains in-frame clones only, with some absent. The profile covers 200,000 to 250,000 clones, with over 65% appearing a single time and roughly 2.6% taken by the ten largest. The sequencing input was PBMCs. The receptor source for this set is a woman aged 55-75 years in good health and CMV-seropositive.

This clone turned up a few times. CDR3: CSVDRGGGYTF. The DNA of the CDR3 is TGCAGCGTCGACAGGGGGGGAGGCTACACCTTC. The V gene is TRBV29-1, the J gene TRBJ1-2, with 9 bases lining up with TRBD1. V lost 6 bases and J lost 8; bases outside the gene matches: 4. Germline CDR1 reads SQVTM; CDR2 reads ANQGSEA. The CDR3 runs 11 residues.

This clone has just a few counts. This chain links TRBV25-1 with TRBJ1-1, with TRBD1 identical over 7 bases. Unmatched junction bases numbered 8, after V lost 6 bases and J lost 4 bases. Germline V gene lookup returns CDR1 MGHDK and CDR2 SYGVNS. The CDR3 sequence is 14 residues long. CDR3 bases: TGTGCCAGCAGAACTTTGACAGGGTCCACTGAAGCTTTCTTT. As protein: CASRTLTGSTEAFF.

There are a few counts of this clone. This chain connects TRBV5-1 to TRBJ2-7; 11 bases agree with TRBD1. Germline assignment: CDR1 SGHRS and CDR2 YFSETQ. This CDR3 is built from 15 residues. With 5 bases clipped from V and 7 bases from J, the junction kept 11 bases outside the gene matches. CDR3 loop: CASSTNGQGAREQYF. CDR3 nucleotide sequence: TGCGCCAGCAGTACTAATGGACAGGGGGCGAGGGAGCAGTACTTC. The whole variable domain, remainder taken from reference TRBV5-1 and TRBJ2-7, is KAGVTQTPRYLIKTRGQQVTLSCSPISGHRSVSWYQQTPGQGLQFLFEYFSETQRNKGNFPGRFSGRQFSNSRSEMNVSTLELGDSALYLCASSTNGQGAREQYFGPGTRLTVT.

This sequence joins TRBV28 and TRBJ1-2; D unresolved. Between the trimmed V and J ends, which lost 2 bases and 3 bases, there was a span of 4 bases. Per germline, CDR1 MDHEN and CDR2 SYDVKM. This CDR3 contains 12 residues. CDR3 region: CASSLPYYGYTF. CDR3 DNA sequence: TGTGCCAGCAGTTTACCCTACTATGGCTACACCTTC.

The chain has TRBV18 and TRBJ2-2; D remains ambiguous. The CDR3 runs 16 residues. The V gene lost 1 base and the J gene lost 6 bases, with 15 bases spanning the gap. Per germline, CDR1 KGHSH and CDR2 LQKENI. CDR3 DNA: TGTGCCAGCTCACCACGGGCAGACCTCTGGGCCGGGGAGCTGTTTTTT. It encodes CASSPRADLWAGELFF.

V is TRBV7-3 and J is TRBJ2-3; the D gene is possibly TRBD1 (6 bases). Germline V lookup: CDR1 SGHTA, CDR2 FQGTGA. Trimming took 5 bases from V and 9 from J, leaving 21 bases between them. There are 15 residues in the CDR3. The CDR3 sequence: CASSPTPLGAATQYF. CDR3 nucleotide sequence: TGTGCCAGCAGCCCTACCCCCCTGGGGGCAGCAACGCAGTATTTT. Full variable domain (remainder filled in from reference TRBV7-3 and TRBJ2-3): GAGVSQTPSNKVTEKGKYVELRCDPISGHTALYWYRQSLGQGPEFLIYFQGTGAADDSGLPNDRFFAVRPEGSVSTLKIQRTERGDSAVYLCASSPTPLGAATQYFGPGTRLTVL.

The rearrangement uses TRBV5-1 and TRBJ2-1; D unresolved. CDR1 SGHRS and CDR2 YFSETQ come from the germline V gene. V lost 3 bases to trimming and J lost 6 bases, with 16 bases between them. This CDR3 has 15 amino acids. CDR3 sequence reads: CASSSANPLPNEQFF. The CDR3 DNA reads TGCGCCAGCAGCTCAGCGAATCCCCTGCCCAATGAGCAGTTCTTC.